This TCR beta chain was observed in a study of cytomegalovirus exposure and HLA in healthy donors. The CDR3 length is 17 residues. Germline V gene sequence: CDR1 SGHRS, CDR2 YFSETQ. V gave up 0 bases and J gave up 2 bases; unmatched junction bases: 6. Repertoires were generated with immunoSEQ multiplex PCR, while TCRdb's copy carries only in-frame clones and drops some. The sample has 100,000 to 120,000 clones, 70% to 90% seen once. As for this clone: No antigen is known for it.

Overall study results and limits: Investigators reported 150 to 200 TCR beta chains as tied to cytomegalovirus. Reports showed the classifier diagnosing cytomegalovirus status with high specificity and sensitivity. It was confirmed in vitro that three of the CMV-associated chains were specific for CMV antigens.

While the first cohort had 600 to 800 subjects, the donors belonged to the separate validation cohort of about 120 subjects. The TCR was taken from a woman between 25 and 40 years old in good health and CMV-seropositive. The sample comprised PBMCs. This chain links TRBV5-1 with TRBJ2-3; 10 bases line up with TRBD2. The CDR3 DNA reads TGCGCCAGCAGCTTGGGTCTTAGCGGGAGGTACACAGATACGCAGTATTTT. This gives the protein CASSLGLSGRYTDTQYF.